This T cell receptor beta chain was found in a study of blood T cell repertoires in COVID-19. Looking at the study overall: T cells, B-cell-depleted T cells, or PBMCs supplied cDNA or gDNA.

Trimming stripped 5 bases from V and 7 bases from J, with 18 bases between. Germline assignment: CDR1 SGHDT and CDR2 YYEEEE. The CDR3 has 14 amino acids. Authors' data handling: Amplification from reference gene primers served as the basis for estimated nucleated cell counts. The protocol was immunoSEQ multiplex PCR, while the TCRdb copy is restricted to in-frame clones and leaves out a portion. That table is the source of V, J and clone size, and D and trimming were worked out from the DNA. The sample holds some 240,000 clones, under 90% seen once. The J gene is TRBJ1-1, the V gene TRBV5-6; possible D gene TRBD1, 6 bases. The specimen sequenced was peripheral blood. This sequence was found in a man between 60 and 75 years old who had recovered from COVID-19. The CDR3 nucleotides are TGTGCCAGCAGGGACGGAGGGGGGGCTGGTGAAGCTTTCTTT. Amino acid sequence: CASRDGGGAGEAFF.